Shown below are 29 T cell receptor beta chains from a single sample sequenced in a study of OX40 agonist ivuxolimab in advanced cancers. The method was immunoSEQ multiplex PCR; TCRdb's version includes in-frame clones alone and lacks a portion of them. The data contain roughly 61,000 clones, 75% to 90% of them singletons. The sequencing here drew on CD4+ or CD8+ T cells sorted from blood, taken in a trial of the OX40 agonist ivuxolimab. These receptors were obtained from an adult with an advanced solid tumor such as melanoma, head and neck, liver or kidney cancer.

The V gene is TRBV11-2, the J gene TRBJ2-1; D remains unclear. The V gene lost 4 bases and the J gene lost 5 bases, with 12 bases spanning the gap. The CDR3 totals 14 residues. Germline CDR1 is SGHAT and CDR2 is FQNNGV. The CDR3: CASSWPPNDNEQFF. The CDR3 nucleotides read TGTGCCAGCAGCTGGCCCCCGAACGACAATGAGCAGTTCTTC.

The V gene is TRBV29-1, the J gene TRBJ2-3, with 11 bases identical to TRBD2. The length of the CDR3 is 16 residues. CDR1 and CDR2 from the germline V gene are SQVTM and ANQGSEA. V shed 6 bases and J 4 bases; nucleotides not matched to a gene: 12. CDR3 loop: CSVENLAGGFADTQYF. The CDR3 DNA is TGCAGCGTCGAAAACCTAGCGGGGGGATTCGCAGATACGCAGTATTTT.

V and J are TRBV30 and TRBJ1-6; D is possibly TRBD1 (5 bases). CDR3 length: 12 amino acids. The germline V and J ends were trimmed by 0 bases and 18 bases, with 15 bases remaining between them. Germline lookup yields CDR1 GTSNPN and CDR2 SVGIG (reference sequence). The DNA of the CDR3 is TGTGCCTGGAGTGTACGGGGGGACCGCCCCCACTTT. Translation gives CAWSVRGDRPHF. The variable domain in full, with the rest retrieved from reference TRBV30 and TRBJ1-6, is SQTIHQWPATLVQPVGSPLSLECTVEGTSNPNLYWYRQAAGRGLQLLFYSVGIGQISSEVPQNLSASRPQDRQFILSSKKLLLSDSGFYLCAWSVRGDRPHFGNGTRLTVT.

V usage is TRBV2 and J usage is TRBJ2-7, with TRBD1 matching over 7 bases. Germline V gene lookup returns CDR1 SNHLY and CDR2 FYNNEI. V lost 8 bases to trimming and J lost 2 bases; unmatched junction nucleotides: 6. The CDR3 runs 13 residues. The CDR3 reads CASRDRKTYEQYF. CDR3 DNA: TGTGCCAGCCGGGACAGAAAGACCTACGAGCAGTACTTC.

The count of this clone is one. This chain connects TRBV4-1 to TRBJ1-1, with 11 bases lining up with TRBD1. V shed 5 bases and J 3 bases; nucleotides not matched to a gene: 8. The CDR3 runs 16 residues. Germline lookup yields CDR1 MGHRA and CDR2 YSYEKL. The CDR3 DNA reads TGCGCCAGCAGCGGGGACAGGGGGAGGTCGTACACTGAAGCTTTCTTT. This encodes CASSGDRGRSYTEAFF.

The chain couples TRBV7-2 to TRBJ1-6; D is undetermined. This CDR3 contains 13 residues. The germline V gene encodes CDR1 SGHTA and CDR2 FQGNSA. Trimming removed 2 bases at V and 10 bases at J, with 9 bases between. The CDR3 spells CASSLRVGSPLHF. In DNA form, the CDR3 reads TGTGCCAGCAGCTTACGAGTTGGCTCACCCCTCCACTTT.

This chain connects TRBV5-4 to TRBJ1-2; the D gene is possibly TRBD1 (6 bases). CDR3 size: 13 residues. Deletions cut 0 bases from V and 8 bases from J, with 11 bases between. Germline V lookup: CDR1 SGHNT, CDR2 YYREEE (reference sequence). CDR3: CASSLGGRRGYTF. The CDR3 nucleotides read TGTGCCAGCAGCTTGGGGGGGCGCAGGGGCTACACCTTC.

The table lists this clone with a count of one. The V gene is TRBV28, the J gene TRBJ1-1; TRBD1 might be the D (6 bases). This CDR3 is 16 amino acids long. V dropped 7 bases and J dropped 0 bases, with 18 bases sitting between them. Germline V gene data show CDR1 as MDHEN and CDR2 as SYDVKM. CDR3 in amino acids: CASTETGPTMNTEAFF. For the CDR3, the DNA is TGTGCCAGCACCGAGACAGGTCCGACCATGAACACTGAAGCTTTCTTT.

This clone has only one observation. V gene TRBV25-1 combines with J gene TRBJ2-7; 9 bases are a match to TRBD2. The CDR3 totals 16 residues. The V segment lost 3 bases and the J segment 4 bases; nucleotides outside the gene matches: 10. Germline values: CDR1 MGHDK, CDR2 SYGVNS. In DNA, the CDR3 is TGTGCCAGCAGTGAGCCGGGGGTAGCGGGAGCGTACGAGCAGTACTTC. It encodes CASSEPGVAGAYEQYF.

This clone was seen more than once but under ten times. This chain links TRBV19 with TRBJ1-1, with D perhaps TRBD1 (6 bases). Germline lookup yields CDR1 LNHDA and CDR2 SQIVND (reference sequence). V lost 7 bases, J lost 1 base, and 13 bases lay in between. The CDR3 has 14 residues. The CDR3 spells CASNSRGPNTEAFF. In DNA, the CDR3 is TGTGCCAGTAACTCTCGGGGGCCGAACACTGAAGCTTTCTTT.

V usage is TRBV5-1 and J usage is TRBJ2-1; D is perhaps TRBD2 (6 bases). V lost 2 bases to trimming and J lost 4 bases, with 25 bases between them. Germline V CDR1 and CDR2: SGHRS, YFSETQ. This CDR3 contains 19 residues. DNA for the CDR3: TGCGCCAGCAGCTTATATGCCCTACGCCGGGACTCCACTTACAATGAGCAGTTCTTC. This encodes CASSLYALRRDSTYNEQFF.

V usage is TRBV7-2 and J usage is TRBJ1-5, with D possibly being TRBD1 (6 bases). Trimming removed 1 base from V and 2 bases from J, with 9 bases in between. The germline gives CDR1 SGHTA, CDR2 FQGNSA. The CDR3 contains 15 residues. The CDR3 sequence is CASSLGGARNQPQHF. CDR3 nucleotide sequence: TGTGCCAGCAGCTTAGGGGGGGCGCGCAATCAGCCCCAGCATTTT.

The J gene is TRBJ1-1, the V gene TRBV19, with D possibly TRBD1 on 5 matching bases. The CDR3 runs to 13 residues. V was pared by 5 bases and J by 1 base, with 8 bases between. CDR1 and CDR2 (germline): LNHDA, SQIVND (reference sequence). The DNA for the CDR3 is TGTGCCAGTAGTGTCGGACAGAACACTGAAGCTTTCTTT. As protein: CASSVGQNTEAFF.

This chain links TRBV7-7 with TRBJ2-1, with 7 bases aligning to TRBD2. Trimming at V came to 1 base and at J to 4 bases, leaving 4 bases not matched to a gene. Germline V gene sequence: CDR1 SSHAT, CDR2 FNYEAQ (reference sequence). The length of the CDR3 is 15 residues. The DNA of the CDR3 is TGTGCCAGCAGCTTAGGGGAGGGCCAATACAATGAGCAGTTCTTC. It encodes CASSLGEGQYNEQFF.

The genes are TRBV19 and TRBJ2-3, with D perhaps TRBD1 or TRBD2 (6 bases each). Germline V gene sequence: CDR1 LNHDA, CDR2 SQIVND (reference sequence). CDR3 length: 13 residues. The V gene lost 7 bases and the J gene lost 2 bases, with 10 bases spanning the gap. This chain's CDR3 is CASMRGDTDTQYF. In nucleotides, the CDR3 is TGTGCCAGTATGAGGGGGGACACAGATACGCAGTATTTT.

The chain has TRBV9 and TRBJ1-6; D not certain. CDR3 length equals 14 residues. Trimming removed 8 bases at V and 0 bases at J, with 9 bases between. Germline values: CDR1 SGDLS, CDR2 YYNGEE. The CDR3: CASEDGSYNSPLHF. For the CDR3, the DNA is TGTGCCAGTGAAGACGGCTCCTATAATTCACCCCTCCACTTT.

This chain joins TRBV30 and TRBJ1-3; unclear D gene. V dropped 0 bases and J dropped 6 bases, with 9 bases sitting between them. Germline values: CDR1 GTSNPN, CDR2 SVGIG (reference sequence). The CDR3 runs to 13 residues. CDR3: CAWSVENPNTIYF. The CDR3 DNA sequence: TGTGCCTGGAGTGTTGAAAATCCAAACACCATATATTTT.

The chain is built from TRBV6-5 and TRBJ2-7, with D hard to call. Trimming pared 5 bases from V and 6 bases from J, leaving 8 bases between. The CDR3 is made up of 11 amino acids. Germline assignment: CDR1 MNHEY and CDR2 SVGAGI. Written as DNA, the CDR3 is TGTGCCAGCAGTGCGTTGGGCGAGCAGTACTTC. Its protein product is CASSALGEQYF.

The chain uses TRBV5-5 and TRBJ2-2; D may be TRBD1 (6 bases). CDR3 length equals 13 residues. V lost 2 bases to trimming and J lost 7 bases, with 9 bases between them. Per the germline V gene, CDR1 is SGHKS and CDR2 is YYEKEE (reference sequence). This CDR3 is CASSFHRDGELFF. DNA for the CDR3: TGTGCCAGCAGCTTTCACAGGGACGGGGAGCTGTTTTTT.

The genes are TRBV7-2 and TRBJ2-2; 7 bases map to TRBD2. The CDR3 consists of 15 residues. Germline assignment: CDR1 SGHTA and CDR2 FQGNSA. The J segment lost 4 bases and the V segment lost 5 bases, leaving 7 bases of the junction unmatched. The CDR3 nucleotides are TGTGCCAGCAGCCCGTGGGGCGGGGGCACCGGGGAGCTGTTTTTT. As protein: CASSPWGGGTGELFF.

The J gene is TRBJ2-5, the V gene TRBV19, with TRBD2 matching over 9 bases. The length of the CDR3 is 15 residues. V gave up 3 bases and J gave up 4 bases; unmatched junction bases: 6. Germline assignment: CDR1 LNHDA and CDR2 SQIVND (reference sequence). CDR3 in amino acids: CASSMWAGGPETQYF. DNA for the CDR3: TGTGCCAGTAGTATGTGGGCGGGAGGGCCAGAGACCCAGTACTTC.

J is TRBJ2-7 and V is TRBV29-1, with D possibly TRBD1 on 6 matching bases. The germline CDR1 and CDR2 sequences are SQVTM and ANQGSEA. The CDR3 spans 12 residues. The ends were cut back, 7 bases at V and 3 bases at J, with 13 bases in the middle. CDR3 bases: TGCAGCGCCCAGACAGGAATCTACGAGCAGTACTTC. Translation gives CSAQTGIYEQYF.

The chain employs TRBV7-6 and TRBJ2-3; D might be TRBD1 or TRBD2, each matching 5 bases. The CDR3 length is 17 residues. Trimming took 4 bases from V and 0 from J, leaving 17 bases between them. Germline values: CDR1 SGHVS, CDR2 FNYEAQ. The DNA for the CDR3 is TGTGCCAGCAGCTGGGGGACGGGGTTTACTAGCACAGATACGCAGTATTTT. Translated, it gives CASSWGTGFTSTDTQYF.

This clone was found once. The rearrangement links TRBV6-5 to TRBJ2-2; 7 bases match TRBD2. Germline CDR1 MNHEY, CDR2 SVGAGI. V lost 9 bases, J lost 1 base, and 5 bases stayed unmatched. The CDR3 totals 14 residues. Here the CDR3 reads CARVASGNTGELFF. The CDR3 nucleotides read TGTGCCAGGGTGGCTAGCGGGAACACCGGGGAGCTGTTTTTT.

The V call is TRBV7-9, the J call TRBJ2-6; 10 positions match TRBD1. The ends lost 4 bases at V and 2 bases at J; junction bases unmatched: 8. There are 18 residues in the CDR3. Per the germline V gene, CDR1 is SEHNR and CDR2 is FQNEAQ (reference sequence). The CDR3: CASSSTGTGDPGANVLTF. In nucleotides, the CDR3 is TGTGCCAGCAGCTCAACCGGGACAGGGGATCCTGGGGCCAACGTCCTGACTTTC.

The rearrangement links TRBV2 to TRBJ2-7; 8 bases are a match to TRBD1. The junction had 29 bases not matched to a gene; V was cut back by 8 bases and J by 2 bases. CDR3 length: 21 residues. Germline CDR1 and CDR2: SNHLY and FYNNEI. The DNA for the CDR3 is TGTGCCAGCTCGGGACAGGCAATTCCTACGAGCAGTACAACTAGGGCCTACGAGCAGTACTTC. Its protein is CASSGQAIPTSSTTRAYEQYF.

CDR3 nucleotides: TGTGCCAGTAGTGAAGACAGGGGGGATAATTCACCCCTCCACTTT. Translating gives CASSEDRGDNSPLHF. The gene calls are TRBV19 and TRBJ1-6; TRBD1 aligns across 9 bases. The CDR3 runs to 15 residues. Losses at the gene ends were 5 bases for V and 5 bases for J; bases not matched to a gene: 4. Per the germline V gene, CDR1 is LNHDA and CDR2 is SQIVND (reference sequence).

This chain links TRBV11-1 with TRBJ2-1; 15 bases match TRBD2. V shed 4 bases, J shed 6 bases, and the junction held 7 bases outside the gene matches. This CDR3 is built from 17 residues. Germline lookup yields CDR1 SGHAT and CDR2 FQDESV (reference sequence). This chain's CDR3 is CASSSPRTSGGGNEQFF. CDR3 bases: TGTGCCAGCAGCTCGCCTCGGACTAGCGGGGGGGGCAATGAGCAGTTCTTC.

The chain carries TRBV7-6 and TRBJ2-1; 8 nucleotides line up with TRBD2. Looked up from germline, CDR1 is SGHVS and CDR2 is FNYEAQ. Unmatched junction bases numbered 7, after V lost 4 bases and J lost 5 bases. CDR3 size: 15 residues. The CDR3 reads CASSSGRAGNNEQFF. The DNA for the CDR3 is TGTGCCAGCAGCTCCGGGAGGGCCGGTAACAATGAGCAGTTCTTC.